This T cell receptor (beta chain) was sequenced during a study of T cell changes during pregnancy in multiple sclerosis. Here immunoSEQ multiplex PCR was the method, and the copy in TCRdb shows in-frame clones only, minus some. Seen here are around 44,000 clones, 85% to 95% observed once, and the top ten hold around 1.3%. Between the trimmed V and J ends, which lost 7 bases and 4 bases, there was a span of 21 bases. This CDR3 is 16 amino acids long. Germline CDR1 reads SGHRS; CDR2 reads YFSETQ. Sequences were obtained from peripheral blood. The chain combines TRBV5-1 with TRBJ2-1; possibly TRBD1 for D (6 bases). The clonotype originates from a female donor with multiple sclerosis, enrolled in a pregnancy study. CDR3 in DNA: TGCGCCAGCCAGCGCTCGCCGGGACAACTATACAATGAGCAGTTCTTC. Translating gives CASQRSPGQLYNEQFF.